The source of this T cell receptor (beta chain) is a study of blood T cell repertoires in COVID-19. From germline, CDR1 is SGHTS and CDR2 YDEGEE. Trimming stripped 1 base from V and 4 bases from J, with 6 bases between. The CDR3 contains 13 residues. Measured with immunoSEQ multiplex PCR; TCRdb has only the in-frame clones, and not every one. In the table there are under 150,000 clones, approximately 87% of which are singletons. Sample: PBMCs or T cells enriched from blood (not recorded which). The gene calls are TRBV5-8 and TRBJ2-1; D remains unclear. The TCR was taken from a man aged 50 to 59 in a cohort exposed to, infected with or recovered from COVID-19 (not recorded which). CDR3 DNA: TGTGCCAGCAGCTTGTCTTTGTACAATGAGCAGTTCTTC. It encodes CASSLSLYNEQFF.